The clone carrying this TCR beta chain was detected only once. The data stem from a study of blood T cell repertoires in COVID-19. The method was immunoSEQ multiplex PCR; TCRdb's version includes in-frame clones alone and lacks a portion of them. Of about 280,000 clones listed, approximately 90% are singletons. CDR3 length equals 15 residues. The source material was PBMCs or T cells enriched from blood (not recorded which). This sequence originates from a woman between 55 and 75 years old in a cohort exposed to, infected with or recovered from COVID-19 (not recorded which). V is TRBV21-1 and J is TRBJ1-5. TRBV21-1 is given as a pseudogene. The CDR3 sequence: CASSKFKGGGQPQHF. CDR3 coding DNA: TGTGCCAGCAGCAAATTTAAGGGGGGGGGTCAGCCCCAGCATTTT.